These 20 T cell receptor beta chains were sequenced from one sample in a study of vaccination and CD4 T cells after COVID-19. No antigen has been identified for these receptors. Time point defined: late sampling 161 to 241 days after vaccination in a few convalescent patients. Treatment reported: approximately nine-day PBMC culture with coronavirus spike peptide pools or control peptides (ViraFEST assay). The Oncomine TCR Beta short-read assay was applied to DNA of cultured CD4+ T cells. TCRdb re-called the PCR reads with MiXCR, one entry per CDR3 protein. This sample has around 16,000 distinct CDR3 sequences, with roughly half found just once. The sample here was CD4+ T cells from blood, cultured in vitro, taken about 7 months after SARS-CoV-2 vaccination. The receptor set was obtained from a human donor who had recovered from COVID-19.

This clonotype was recorded once. This chain joins TRBV7-8 and TRBJ1-2, with D tentatively TRBD1 (5 bases). Deletions cut 0 bases from V and 5 bases from J, with 13 bases between. The CDR3 totals 15 residues. In germline, CDR1 is SGHVS, CDR2 FQNEAQ. The chain's CDR3 is CASSLAQGLSYGYTF. The CDR3 DNA follows: TGTGCCAGCAGCTTAGCTCAGGGCTTATCGTATGGCTACACCTTC.

The chain is built from TRBV12-3 or TRBV12-4 and TRBJ2-5; D unclear. There are 13 residues in the CDR3. V lost 4 bases and J 8 bases, leaving 14 bases between the germline ends. CDR3: CASSWTRPSTQYF. In DNA, the CDR3 is TGTGCCAGCAGTTGGACCAGACCCAGTACCCAGTACTTC.

This clonotype was detected only a few times. V usage is TRBV6-1 and J usage is TRBJ2-7; TRBD2 aligns across 11 bases. The junction had 3 bases not matched to a gene; V was cut back by 5 bases and J by 0 bases. The germline gives CDR1 MNHNS, CDR2 SASEGT. This CDR3 is 15 amino acids long. The DNA for the CDR3 is TGTGCCAGCAGTCAGACTAGCGGGGACTCCTACGAGCAGTACTTC. This sequence encodes CASSQTSGDSYEQYF.

For this clonotype: Germline and junction disagree at one end, which may indicate a read error. V usage is TRBV7-8 and J usage is TRBJ1-2, with TRBD1 matching 8 bases. This CDR3 spans 13 amino acids. In germline, CDR1 is SGHVS, CDR2 FQNEAQ. The CDR3 loop is CASSSVDRAGFAF. DNA of the CDR3: TGTGCCAGCAGCTCGGTGGACAGGGCCGGCTTCGCCTTC.

This chain connects TRBV6-4 to TRBJ1-6, with D unresolved. Trimming removed 2 bases at V and 13 bases at J, with 18 bases between. Germline CDR1 and CDR2: MRHNA and SNTAGT. This CDR3 has 15 residues. The DNA for the CDR3 is TGTGCCAGCAGTGACGGAGGCCGCCAACCTAATCCCCTCCACTTT. Translated, it gives CASSDGGRQPNPLHF.

This clonotype was counted a few times. V usage is TRBV21-1 and J usage is TRBJ2-7; TRBD1, the table's D call, was not compared with the DNA. TRBV21-1 is deemed a pseudogene. The CDR3 contains 13 residues. The CDR3 DNA follows: TGTGCCAGCAGCAAGGAGGGACAGAACGAGCAGTACTTC. Protein product: CASSKEGQNEQYF.

This chain joins TRBV19 and TRBJ2-1, with TRBD2 matching 8 bases. The V segment lost 5 bases and the J segment 7 bases; nucleotides outside the gene matches: 10. Germline-derived CDR1 and CDR2 are LNHDA and SQIVND (reference sequence). The CDR3 runs to 15 residues. As DNA, the CDR3 is TGTGCCAGTAGTCCGAGAAGCGGGAGTTTAAATGAGCAGTTCTTC. It translates to CASSPRSGSLNEQFF.

This clonotype turned up a few times. The V call is TRBV28, the J call TRBJ2-4, with D tentatively TRBD1 or TRBD2 (5 bases each). From germline, CDR1 is MDHEN and CDR2 SYDVKM. Trimming removed 7 bases from V and 5 bases from J, with 24 bases in between. The CDR3 runs to 17 residues. CDR3 DNA: TGTGCCAGCATCCCCTCTCCCTTGGGGGTGCGGGAAAACATTCAGTACTTC. It is translated as CASIPSPLGVRENIQYF.

V usage is TRBV20-1 and J usage is TRBJ2-3, with 7 nucleotides matching TRBD2. The germline CDR1 and CDR2 sequences are DFQATT and SNEGSKA (reference sequence). The junction had 9 bases not matched to a gene; V was cut back by 0 bases and J by 0 bases. The CDR3 has 17 residues. CDR3 residues: CSARDGGRAGSTDTQYF. In DNA, the CDR3 is TGCAGTGCTAGAGATGGGGGGAGGGCCGGAAGCACAGATACGCAGTATTTT.

This clonotype was observed once. The rearrangement uses TRBV2 and TRBJ2-3; 9 bases match TRBD2. Per the germline V gene, CDR1 is SNHLY and CDR2 is FYNNEI. Unmatched junction bases numbered 7, after V lost 3 bases and J lost 6 bases. The CDR3 sequence is 15 residues long. CDR3 amino acids: CASSDRRGGLDTQYF. As DNA, the CDR3 is TGTGCCAGCAGTGATCGGCGGGGGGGCTTGGATACGCAGTATTTT.

The chain links TRBV6-2 or TRBV6-3 to TRBJ2-3, with 7 bases aligning to TRBD2. Germline V gene sequence: CDR1 MNHEY, CDR2 SVGEGT. The CDR3 consists of 15 residues. Trimming took 8 bases from V and 2 from J; bases not matched to a gene: 10. The CDR3 DNA reads as TGTGCCAGCCTGGGCGGGAGAGGACCCACAGATACGCAGTATTTT. It codes for CASLGGRGPTDTQYF.

This clonotype is a singleton in its sample. The V and J genes are TRBV20-1 and TRBJ2-3; 8 bases align to TRBD2. Germline V CDR1 and CDR2: DFQATT, SNEGSKA (reference sequence). CDR3 size: 17 residues. V lost 6 bases to trimming and J lost 5 bases; unmatched junction nucleotides: 19. CDR3 amino acids: CSAHRGVAGAGGDTQYF. The CDR3 DNA follows: TGCAGTGCGCACCGGGGTGTTGCGGGCGCGGGGGGAGATACGCAGTATTTT.

The rearrangement joins TRBV20-1 to TRBJ2-7; 12 nucleotides line up with TRBD2. From germline, CDR1 is DFQATT and CDR2 SNEGSKA (reference sequence). The CDR3 consists of 15 residues. The V segment lost 0 bases and the J segment 6 bases; nucleotides outside the gene matches: 6. The CDR3 DNA reads as TGCAGTGCTAGAGATTCGACTAGCGGGAGTCCCGAGCAGTACTTC. Its translation is CSARDSTSGSPEQYF.

The chain couples TRBV20-1 to TRBJ1-3, with D possibly being TRBD1 (5 bases). The length of the CDR3 is 15 residues. Germline V CDR1 and CDR2: DFQATT, SNEGSKA (reference sequence). V was pared by 3 bases and J by 0 bases, with 12 bases between. CDR3 protein: CSARIRGPSGNTIYF. CDR3 DNA sequence: TGCAGTGCTAGGATCCGGGGCCCCTCTGGAAACACCATATATTTT.

V usage is TRBV7-6 and J usage is TRBJ1-1; D not resolved. CDR1 is SGHVS and CDR2 is FNYEAQ in the germline V gene. The V gene lost 0 bases and the J gene lost 1 base, with 6 bases spanning the gap. This CDR3 region has 14 residues. This CDR3 reads CASSLALGNTEAFF. The CDR3 nucleotides read TGTGCCAGCAGCTTAGCCCTAGGGAACACTGAAGCTTTCTTT.

The V gene is TRBV7-2, the J gene TRBJ1-2, with 11 bases aligning to TRBD1. This CDR3 is 15 amino acids long. Germline V gene data show CDR1 as SGHTA and CDR2 as FQGNSA. Trimming took 7 bases from V and 3 from J; bases not matched to a gene: 7. CDR3 coding DNA: TGTGCCAGCATTCCGGACAGGGGGCGCGACTATGGCTACACCTTC. Its protein product is CASIPDRGRDYGYTF.

This clonotype appeared a few times. V gene TRBV7-2 combines with J gene TRBJ2-5; no firm D call. The V gene lost 0 bases and the J gene lost 5 bases, with 10 bases spanning the gap. Looked up from germline, CDR1 is SGHTA and CDR2 is FQGNSA. The CDR3 runs 14 residues. The CDR3, as DNA: TGTGCCAGCAGCTTAGCGCTCGCTGGTGAGACCCAGTACTTC. The encoded protein is CASSLALAGETQYF.

This chain uses TRBV11-3 with TRBJ2-7; D unresolved. The germline gives CDR1 SGHNT, CDR2 YENEEA. The CDR3 is 12 residues long. Trimming shortened V by 2 bases and J by 4 bases, and 6 bases separated the two germline ends. The CDR3 loop reads CASSLRIYEQYF. CDR3 DNA sequence: TGTGCCAGCAGCTTACGGATTTACGAGCAGTACTTC.

The genes are TRBV20-1 and TRBJ2-7; TRBD1 agrees at 7 bases. There are 13 residues in the CDR3. Germline V CDR1 and CDR2: DFQATT, SNEGSKA (reference sequence). V was pared by 5 bases and J by 4 bases, with 8 bases of the junction left unmatched. The CDR3 DNA follows: TGCAGTGCTTGGACAGGAAGCAGATACGAGCAGTACTTC. This translates into CSAWTGSRYEQYF.

The sample holds a few counts of this clonotype. The chain joins TRBV7-9 to TRBJ2-7, with a weak D call TRBD2 (6 bases). This CDR3 is 16 amino acids long. CDR1 and CDR2 (germline): SEHNR, FQNEAQ (reference sequence). V lost 3 bases, J lost 5 bases, and 20 bases lay in between. CDR3 in DNA: TGTGCCAGCAGCTTGGGAGGAGGCACCTCTTTCCACGAGCAGTACTTC. Amino acids: CASSLGGGTSFHEQYF.